Below, one T cell receptor beta chain is given with its context. The antigen is unknown. This sample was included in a study of cytomegalovirus exposure and HLA in healthy donors. Study-level findings and limits: It was found in a later analysis that first-cohort TCR clusters tended to co-occur in the roughly 120 validation repertoires. In vitro testing confirmed a few CMV-associated chains as specific for CMV antigens.

Profiled with immunoSEQ multiplex PCR; TCRdb holds only in-frame clones, not every one. The data hold 150,000 to 200,000 clones, with 75% to 85% observed a single time. Sequencing was performed on PBMCs. The TCR was taken from a woman in her thirties in good health and CMV-seropositive.

The CDR3 spells CASSEGRTTRIEPQHF. DNA for the CDR3: TGTGCCAGCAGTGAAGGCAGGACAACGCGGATTGAGCCCCAGCATTTT. This chain uses TRBV6-1 with TRBJ1-5; a possible D gene is TRBD1 (5 bases). The CDR3 is made up of 16 amino acids. Germline V gene data show CDR1 as MNHNS and CDR2 as SASEGT. Trimming cost V 1 base and J 8 bases, with 18 bases left between them.